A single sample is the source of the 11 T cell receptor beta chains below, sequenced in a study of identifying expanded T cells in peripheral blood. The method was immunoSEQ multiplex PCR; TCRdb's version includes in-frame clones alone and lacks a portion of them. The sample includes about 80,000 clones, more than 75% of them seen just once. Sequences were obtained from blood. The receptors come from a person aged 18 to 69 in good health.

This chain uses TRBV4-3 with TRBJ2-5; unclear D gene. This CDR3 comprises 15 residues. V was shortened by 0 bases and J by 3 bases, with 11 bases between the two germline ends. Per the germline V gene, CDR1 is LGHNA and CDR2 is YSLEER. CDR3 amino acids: CASSQDYSPKETQYF. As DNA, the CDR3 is TGCGCCAGCAGCCAAGATTACTCGCCCAAAGAGACCCAGTACTTC.

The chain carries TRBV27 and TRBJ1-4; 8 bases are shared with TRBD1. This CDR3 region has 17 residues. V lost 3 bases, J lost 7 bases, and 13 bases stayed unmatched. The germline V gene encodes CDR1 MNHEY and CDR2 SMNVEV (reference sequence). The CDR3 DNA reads TGTGCCAGCAGTTTGGGTTTAGTAGGACAGGGTCGTGAAAAACTGTTTTTT. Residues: CASSLGLVGQGREKLFF.

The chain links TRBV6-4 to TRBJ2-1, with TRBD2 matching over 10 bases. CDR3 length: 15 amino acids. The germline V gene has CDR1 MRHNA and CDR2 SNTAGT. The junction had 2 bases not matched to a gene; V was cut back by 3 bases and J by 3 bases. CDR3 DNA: TGTGCCAGCAGTGAAAGCGGGGGGGACTACAATGAGCAGTTCTTC. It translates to CASSESGGDYNEQFF.

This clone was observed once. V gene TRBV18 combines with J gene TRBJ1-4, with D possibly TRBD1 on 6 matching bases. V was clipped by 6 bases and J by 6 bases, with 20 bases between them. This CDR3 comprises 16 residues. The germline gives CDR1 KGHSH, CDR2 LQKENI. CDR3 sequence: CASSARGETADEKLFF. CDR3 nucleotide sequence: TGTGCCAGCTCGGCAAGGGGGGAGACAGCCGATGAAAAACTGTTTTTT. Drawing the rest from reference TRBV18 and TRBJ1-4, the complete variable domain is NAGVMQNPRHLVRRRGQEARLRCSPMKGHSHVYWYRQLPEEGLKFMVYLQKENIIDESGMPKERFSAEFPKEGPSILRIQQVVRGDSAAYFCASSARGETADEKLFFGSGTQLSVL.

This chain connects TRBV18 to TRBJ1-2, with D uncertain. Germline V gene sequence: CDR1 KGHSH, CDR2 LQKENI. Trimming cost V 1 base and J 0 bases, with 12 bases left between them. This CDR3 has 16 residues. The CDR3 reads CASSPQWQESNYGYTF. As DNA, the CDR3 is TGTGCCAGCTCACCACAATGGCAGGAGTCTAACTATGGCTACACCTTC. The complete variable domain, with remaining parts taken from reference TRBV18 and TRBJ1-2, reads NAGVMQNPRHLVRRRGQEARLRCSPMKGHSHVYWYRQLPEEGLKFMVYLQKENIIDESGMPKERFSAEFPKEGPSILRIQQVVRGDSAAYFCASSPQWQESNYGYTFGSGTRLTVV.

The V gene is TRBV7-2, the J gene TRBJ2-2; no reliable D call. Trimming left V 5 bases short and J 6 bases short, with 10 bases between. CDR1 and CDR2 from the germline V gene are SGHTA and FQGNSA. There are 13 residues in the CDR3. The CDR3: CASSREAAGELFF. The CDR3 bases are TGTGCCAGCAGCCGAGAGGCGGCCGGGGAGCTGTTTTTT.

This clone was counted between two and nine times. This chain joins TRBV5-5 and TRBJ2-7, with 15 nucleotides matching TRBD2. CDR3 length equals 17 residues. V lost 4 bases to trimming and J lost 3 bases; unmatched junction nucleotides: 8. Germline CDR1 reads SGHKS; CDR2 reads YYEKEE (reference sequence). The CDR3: CASSLGLAGGPGYEQYF. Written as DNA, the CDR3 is TGTGCCAGCAGCCTGGGACTAGCGGGGGGCCCTGGCTACGAGCAGTACTTC.

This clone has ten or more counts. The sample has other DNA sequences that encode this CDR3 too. CDR3 in amino acids: CASSERADYGYTF. In DNA, the CDR3 is TGTGCCAGCAGTGAAAGGGCAGACTATGGCTACACCTTC. The chain carries TRBV6-1 and TRBJ1-2; D ambiguous. The length of the CDR3 is 13 residues. Germline lookup yields CDR1 MNHNS and CDR2 SASEGT. V was trimmed by 2 bases and J by 3 bases, leaving 7 bases between them.

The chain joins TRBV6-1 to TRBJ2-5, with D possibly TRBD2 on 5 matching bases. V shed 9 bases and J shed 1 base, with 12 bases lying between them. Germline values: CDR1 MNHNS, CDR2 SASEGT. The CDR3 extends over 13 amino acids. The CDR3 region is CASGRLFQETQYF. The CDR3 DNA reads TGTGCCAGTGGGAGACTTTTCCAAGAGACCCAGTACTTC.

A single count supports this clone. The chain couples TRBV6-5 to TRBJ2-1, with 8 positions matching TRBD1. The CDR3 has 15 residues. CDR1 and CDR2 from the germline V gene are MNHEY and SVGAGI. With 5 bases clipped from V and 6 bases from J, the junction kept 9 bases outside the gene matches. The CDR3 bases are TGTGCCAGCAGTGTCGGACAGGGTATTTTCAATGAGCAGTTCTTC. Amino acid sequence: CASSVGQGIFNEQFF.

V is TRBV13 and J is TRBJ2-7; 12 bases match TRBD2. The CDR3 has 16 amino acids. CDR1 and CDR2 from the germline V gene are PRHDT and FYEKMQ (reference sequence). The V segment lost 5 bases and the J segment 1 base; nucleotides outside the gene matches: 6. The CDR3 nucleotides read TGTGCCAGCAGCGCGCGGACTAGCGGGGAATCCTACGAGCAGTACTTC. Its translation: CASSARTSGESYEQYF.